This T cell receptor beta chain was observed in a study of Tregs in tolerant kidney transplant recipients. Libraries were prepared by immunoSEQ multiplex PCR; TCRdb keeps only in-frame clonotypes and omits some of them. The data hold 50,000 to 55,000 clones, with about 90% observed a single time. Mixed chimerism was transient after nonmyeloablative marrow transplants from related graft donors. The V and J ends lost 4 bases and 2 bases, in that order; junction bases with no gene match: 6. The germline gives CDR1 SGHTS, CDR2 YDEGEE. The CDR3 contains 15 residues. This chain connects TRBV5-8 to TRBJ2-7; 10 nucleotides line up with TRBD2. Sample: CD8+ T cells from blood (PBMCs), taken 24 months after the transplant. The clonotype was recovered from a human patient who received a combined kidney and bone marrow transplant. Some of these T cells may belong to the graft donor. CDR3 amino acids: CASSVIAGGPYEQYF. Written as DNA, the CDR3 is TGTGCCAGCAGCGTGATAGCGGGAGGACCCTACGAGCAGTACTTC.